The following is a TCR beta chain sequence with its context. Its antigen is undetermined. TCRdb's copy holds only in-frame clones and misses some; the assay was immunoSEQ multiplex PCR. Among some 85,000 clones, 80% were seen once, and the ten largest hold 19%. The germline V gene has CDR1 MGHRA and CDR2 YSYEKL. V dropped 3 bases and J dropped 5 bases, with 16 bases sitting between them. This CDR3 spans 15 amino acids. The sample comes from a study of T cells in localized non-small cell lung cancer. Study conclusions and caveats: A median of approximately 57 clones ranked among the top 100 in tumor appeared in adjacent lung. Heterogeneity cannot be ruled out, as sequencing used one tumor region only.

The TCR comes from a man aged 35-75 years with stage II squamous cell lung carcinoma. The material was PBMCs, obtained before any cancer treatment. This chain uses TRBV4-1 with TRBJ1-1; a weak D match, TRBD1 (5 bases). The CDR3 DNA follows: TGCGCCAGCAGCCACCCTGGGCCGGGGGGGACTGAAGCTTTCTTT. Protein: CASSHPGPGGTEAFF.